This TCR beta chain was identified during a study of blood T cell repertoires in COVID-19. On the study more broadly: Collection of acute and convalescent COVID-19 samples took place in the United States, Italy and Spain.

Cohorts were assigned according to the clinical history that participants reported. Contact with a PCR-confirmed or clinician-diagnosed COVID-19 case occurred within 2 weeks of entry. Methods used by the authors: The authors estimated nucleated cell counts from reference gene primer amplification. Measured with immunoSEQ multiplex PCR; TCRdb has only the in-frame clones, and not every one. The DNA was the basis for D and trimming; V, J and clone size are from that table. The data show some 300,000 clones, roughly 90% seen once. The germline gives CDR1 SGHVS, CDR2 FQNEAQ. Trimming took off 1 base at V and 1 base at J, with 10 bases between the two ends. The CDR3 consists of 15 residues.

This sequence originates from a woman in her 30s who had been exposed to COVID-19. Sequenced sample: PBMCs or T cells enriched from blood (not recorded which). This rearrangement joins TRBV7-8 to TRBJ1-1; no definite D call. In nucleotides, the CDR3 is TGTGCCAGCAGCTTAGAGGCGGGCAGGAACACTGAAGCTTTCTTT. This codes for CASSLEAGRNTEAFF.